The clone carrying this T cell receptor (beta chain) was observed a single time. No antigen is known for it. Assay used: immunoSEQ multiplex PCR; TCRdb lists only in-frame clones, some missing. This sample yields 65,000 to 75,000 clones, of which 88% are seen a single time; 4.8% belongs to the top ten. V shed 8 bases, J shed 10 bases, and the junction held 11 bases outside the gene matches. The CDR3 totals 14 residues. Germline V gene lookup returns CDR1 GTSNPN and CDR2 SVGIG (reference sequence). These data belong to a study of T cell responses to AZD1222 COVID-19 vaccine. Study conclusions and caveats: Donor demographics were predominantly white British with a female majority; clonal diversity may be underestimated. Along spike, vaccine-associated CD4 TCRs were found throughout, with dominance at 160-218 and 743-854.

Source: peripheral blood, taken 28 days after the second dose of the MenACWY control vaccine. The sequence was collected from an adult who received the MenACWY meningococcal vaccine as a control. This chain uses TRBV30 with TRBJ2-1; 13 bases map to TRBD2. The CDR3 bases are TGTGCCGCCGAGACTAGCGGGAGGCTAATAGAGCAGTTCTTC. Its translation is CAAETSGRLIEQFF.